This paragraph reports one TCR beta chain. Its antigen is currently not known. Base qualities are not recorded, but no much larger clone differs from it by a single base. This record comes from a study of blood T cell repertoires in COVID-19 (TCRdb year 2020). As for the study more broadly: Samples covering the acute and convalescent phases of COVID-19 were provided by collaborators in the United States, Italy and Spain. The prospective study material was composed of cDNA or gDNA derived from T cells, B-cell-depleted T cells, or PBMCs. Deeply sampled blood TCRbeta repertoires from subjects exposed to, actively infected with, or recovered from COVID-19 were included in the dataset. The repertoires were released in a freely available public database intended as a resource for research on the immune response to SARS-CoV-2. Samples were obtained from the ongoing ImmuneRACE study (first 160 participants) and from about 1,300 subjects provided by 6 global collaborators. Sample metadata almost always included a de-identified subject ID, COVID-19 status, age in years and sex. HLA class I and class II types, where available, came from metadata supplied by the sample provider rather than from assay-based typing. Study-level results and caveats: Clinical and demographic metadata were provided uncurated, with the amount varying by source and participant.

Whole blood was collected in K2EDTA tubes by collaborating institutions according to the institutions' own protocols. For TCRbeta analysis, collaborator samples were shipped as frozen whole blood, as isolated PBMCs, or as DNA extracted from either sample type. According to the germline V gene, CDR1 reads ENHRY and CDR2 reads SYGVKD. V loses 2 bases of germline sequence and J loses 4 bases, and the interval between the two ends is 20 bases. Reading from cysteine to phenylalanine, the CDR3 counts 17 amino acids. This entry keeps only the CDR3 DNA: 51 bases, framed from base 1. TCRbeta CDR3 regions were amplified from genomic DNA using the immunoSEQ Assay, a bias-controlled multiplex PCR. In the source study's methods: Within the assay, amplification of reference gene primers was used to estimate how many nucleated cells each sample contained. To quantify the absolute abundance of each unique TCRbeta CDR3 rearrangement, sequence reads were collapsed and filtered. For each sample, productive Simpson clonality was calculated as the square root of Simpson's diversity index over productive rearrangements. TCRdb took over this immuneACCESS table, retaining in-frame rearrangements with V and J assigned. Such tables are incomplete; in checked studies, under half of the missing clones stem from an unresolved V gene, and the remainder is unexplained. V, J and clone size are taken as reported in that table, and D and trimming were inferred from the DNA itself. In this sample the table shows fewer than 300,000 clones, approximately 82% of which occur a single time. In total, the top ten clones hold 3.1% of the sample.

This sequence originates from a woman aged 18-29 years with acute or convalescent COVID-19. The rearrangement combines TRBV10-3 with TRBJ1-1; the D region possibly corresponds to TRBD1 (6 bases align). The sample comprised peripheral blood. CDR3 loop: CAISEAGFRRGGTEAFF. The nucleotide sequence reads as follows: TGTGCCATCAGTGAGGCCGGGTTTCGGCGAGGGGGCACTGAAGCTTTCTTT.